One sample yielded the 4 T cell receptor beta chains listed below, sequenced in a study of shared T cell receptors in the human thymus. Method: immunoSEQ multiplex PCR; TCRdb's copy keeps in-frame clones and lacks some. The sample shows hundreds of thousands of clones, 95% of them seen only once. Sequences were obtained from thymocytes. These receptors originate from a human donor.

This rearrangement joins TRBV28 to TRBJ2-1; the D is unclear. The CDR3 extends over 11 amino acids. Germline V lookup: CDR1 MDHEN, CDR2 SYDVKM. The V end was cut by 2 bases, the J end by 9 bases, with 5 bases between. The CDR3 DNA reads as TGTGCCAGCAGTTTAGGACCTGAGCAGTTCTTC. Protein: CASSLGPEQFF.

CDR3 loop: CASSETAGGATDTQYF. Written as DNA, the CDR3 is TGTGCCAGCAGTGAAACAGCGGGGGGGGCAACAGATACGCAGTATTTT. The V gene is TRBV2, the J gene TRBJ2-3; 10 nucleotides match TRBD2. CDR1 is SNHLY and CDR2 is FYNNEI in the germline V gene. After removal of 2 bases from V and 3 bases from J, the junction contained 5 bases not matched to a gene. The CDR3 is made up of 16 amino acids.

The chain recombines TRBV19 with TRBJ2-2, with 11 bases aligning to TRBD2. Looked up from germline, CDR1 is LNHDA and CDR2 is SQIVND (reference sequence). The CDR3 sequence is 18 residues long. The ends lost 2 bases at V and 1 base at J; junction bases unmatched: 6. The CDR3 protein is CASSILTGLAGNTGELFF. The CDR3 DNA reads as TGTGCCAGTAGTATACTCACCGGACTAGCGGGGAACACCGGGGAGCTGTTTTTT. The whole variable domain, filled in from reference TRBV19 and TRBJ2-2, reads DGGITQSPKYLFRKEGQNVTLSCEQNLNHDAMYWYRQDPGQGLRLIYYSQIVNDFQKGDIAEGYSVSREKKESFPLTVTSAQKNPTAFYLCASSILTGLAGNTGELFFGEGSRLTVL.

In DNA form, the CDR3 reads TGTGCCAGCAGAAAAGCGGGAGGGCCCCCCCACGAGCAGTACTTC. Amino acid sequence: CASRKAGGPPHEQYF. The chain carries TRBV7-9 and TRBJ2-7; 10 bases are shared with TRBD2. Germline V CDR1 and CDR2: SEHNR, FQNEAQ (reference sequence). Losses at the gene ends were 6 bases for V and 5 bases for J; bases not matched to a gene: 10. CDR3 size: 15 residues.